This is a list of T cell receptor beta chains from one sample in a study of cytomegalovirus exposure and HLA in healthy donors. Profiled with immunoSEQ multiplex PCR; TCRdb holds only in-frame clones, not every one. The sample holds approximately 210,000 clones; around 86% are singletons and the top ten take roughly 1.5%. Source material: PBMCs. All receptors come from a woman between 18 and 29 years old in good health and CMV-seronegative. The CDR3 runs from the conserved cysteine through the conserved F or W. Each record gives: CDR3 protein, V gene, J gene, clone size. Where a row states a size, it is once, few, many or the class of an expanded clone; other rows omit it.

CASSLFPRTQGPNVLTF	TRBV28	TRBJ2-6	NA
CASSPPRWIGGSYEQYF	TRBV7-8	TRBJ2-7	NA
CASSGGLAVYNEQFF	TRBV6-1	TRBJ2-1	once
CASRPSVLNTEAFF	TRBV6-6	TRBJ1-1	NA
CASSPTYGADTQYF	TRBV7-2	TRBJ2-3	NA
CASSRGQGAPYEQYF	TRBV19	TRBJ2-7	once
CASSLAGHTDTQYF	TRBV7-6	TRBJ2-3	NA
CASSFSSGRINNEQFF	TRBV5-6	TRBJ2-1	NA
CASSPDGQSSYNEQFF	TRBV5-1	TRBJ2-1	NA
CASSGPRTGGVQETQYF	TRBV7-7	TRBJ2-5	NA
CATYGIRTGPTEAFF	TRBV6-5	TRBJ1-1	once
CASSLTEAYEQYF	TRBV27	TRBJ2-7	NA
CASSVGDTEAFF	TRBV28	TRBJ1-1	NA
CASGRNTEAFF	TRBV25-1	TRBJ1-1	NA
CASLPFGGTGMSGNTIYF	TRBV7-2	TRBJ1-3	NA
CASSNGGALGTQYF	TRBV25-1	TRBJ2-5	once
CASSLVTGEGGYTF	TRBV5-1	TRBJ1-2	few
CASTLAGGLYNEQFF	TRBV7-3	TRBJ2-1	NA
CASSHGTGGSVNEQFF	TRBV2	TRBJ2-1	NA
CASSMDREGYGYTF	TRBV7-3	TRBJ1-2	few
CAWRAGFHNSPLHF	TRBV30	TRBJ1-6	NA
CASSEGLAGAYNEQFF	TRBV6-1	TRBJ2-1	NA